Below are 12 T cell receptor beta chains sequenced from a single sample in a study of blood T cell repertoires in COVID-19. Profiling relied on immunoSEQ multiplex PCR, and the TCRdb table lists in-frame clones only, not all of them. The repertoire has about 68,000 clones, nearly 90% of them found once; the top ten carry 3.4%. Sequenced material: peripheral blood. The origin of the receptors is a woman between 50 and 59 years old with COVID-19, enrolled during active disease.

This chain connects TRBV5-1 to TRBJ1-3; no clear D. Germline CDR1 and CDR2: SGHRS and YFSETQ. The CDR3 spans 15 residues. The V and J ends lost 5 bases and 0 bases respectively, with 12 bases between them. DNA for the CDR3: TGCGCCAGCAGATACGGGATTCTCTCTGGAAACACCATATATTTT. It is translated as CASRYGILSGNTIYF. The whole variable domain, remainder taken from reference TRBV5-1 and TRBJ1-3, is KAGVTQTPRYLIKTRGQQVTLSCSPISGHRSVSWYQQTPGQGLQFLFEYFSETQRNKGNFPGRFSGRQFSNSRSEMNVSTLELGDSALYLCASRYGILSGNTIYFGEGSWLTVV.

This chain joins TRBV28 and TRBJ1-2, with TRBD1 matching 8 bases. CDR1 and CDR2 (germline): MDHEN, SYDVKM. The CDR3 is 14 amino acids. V lost 4 bases and J lost 7; bases outside the gene matches: 8. CDR3 in DNA: TGTGCCAGCAGTTGGCAGGGGGCGGGGAGTGGCTACACCTTC. This gives the protein CASSWQGAGSGYTF.

This rearrangement joins TRBV19 to TRBJ2-7, with a tentative D call TRBD1 (6 bases). CDR1 is LNHDA, CDR2 SQIVND, per germline (reference sequence). This CDR3 is 15 amino acids long. With 6 bases removed from V and 2 bases from J, the gap between germline ends came to 17 bases. The CDR3 protein is CASSGPGTRTYEQYF. The CDR3 bases are TGTGCCAGTAGCGGTCCCGGGACACGCACCTACGAGCAGTACTTC.

The CDR3 reads CASRKGQGVFGQPQHF. DNA of the CDR3: TGTGCCAGTAGAAAGGGACAGGGGGTCTTTGGACAGCCCCAGCATTTT. The chain employs TRBV19 and TRBJ1-5, with TRBD1 matching over 11 bases. J lost 7 bases, V lost 6 bases, and 11 bases had no gene match. Germline CDR1 LNHDA, CDR2 SQIVND (reference sequence). This CDR3 has 16 amino acids.

The chain has TRBV11-2 and TRBJ2-1; 9 positions match TRBD2. The length of the CDR3 is 16 residues. Germline CDR1 reads SGHAT; CDR2 reads FQNNGV. V shed 4 bases and J 6 bases; nucleotides not matched to a gene: 10. CDR3 nucleotides: TGTGCCAGCAGCTCGCTTAGCGGGAGTAGGGGCAATGAGCAGTTCTTC. This codes for CASSSLSGSRGNEQFF.

The chain recombines TRBV7-9 with TRBJ2-7, with TRBD2 matching over 14 bases. V shed 4 bases, J shed 5 bases, and the junction held 1 base outside the gene matches. Germline loops: CDR1 SEHNR, CDR2 FQNEAQ (reference sequence). This CDR3 spans 14 amino acids. The CDR3 sequence: CASSWGLAGDEQYF. CDR3 nucleotide sequence: TGTGCCAGCAGCTGGGGACTAGCGGGGGACGAGCAGTACTTC.

This clone has just a few counts. The genes are TRBV19 and TRBJ1-5; D call uncertain. This CDR3 comprises 13 residues. V was cut by 1 base and J by 4 bases, with 5 bases left in between. The germline V gene encodes CDR1 LNHDA and CDR2 SQIVND (reference sequence). In DNA, the CDR3 is TGTGCCAGTAGTATAGCGGGGAATCAGCCCCAGCATTTT. This sequence encodes CASSIAGNQPQHF.

This sequence joins TRBV28 and TRBJ2-7, with a possible D match to TRBD2 (6 bases). CDR1 is MDHEN and CDR2 is SYDVKM in the germline V gene. Trimming removed 4 bases at V and 0 bases at J, with 19 bases between. There are 17 residues in the CDR3. Here the CDR3 DNA reads TGTGCCAGCAGTTACCCTGCCGCGGGGCAATACTCCTACGAGCAGTACTTC. Encoded protein: CASSYPAAGQYSYEQYF.

V gene TRBV6-2 or TRBV6-3 combines with J gene TRBJ1-2, with TRBD1 as a possible D gene (5 bases). Per germline, CDR1 MNHEY and CDR2 SVGEGT. V was cut by 6 bases and J by 10 bases, with 21 bases left in between. The CDR3 consists of 14 residues. The CDR3 DNA reads as TGTGCCAGCAGCGTTAAGGGGCCGACGGAAGACTACACCTTC. Amino acid sequence: CASSVKGPTEDYTF.

The V gene is TRBV6-6, the J gene TRBJ1-5, with 7 bases identical to TRBD1. Germline CDR1 and CDR2: MNHNY and SVGAGI (reference sequence). J gave up 0 bases and V 5 bases, and 10 bases lay outside the gene matches. There are 17 residues in the CDR3. The CDR3 loop reads CASSLQGTAYSNQPQHF. The CDR3 coding sequence is TGTGCCAGCAGTCTACAGGGGACGGCGTATAGCAATCAGCCCCAGCATTTT.

The chain joins TRBV19 to TRBJ2-1; 9 bases are a match to TRBD2. Germline trimming cut 3 bases from V and 6 bases from J; bases unmatched to any gene: 9. This CDR3 has 16 amino acids. The germline CDR1 and CDR2 sequences are LNHDA and SQIVND (reference sequence). In nucleotides, the CDR3 is TGTGCCAGTAGTATGAGGGGCGGGAGGGGCCCCAATGAGCAGTTCTTC. This codes for CASSMRGGRGPNEQFF. Variable domain in full (rest from reference TRBV19 and TRBJ2-1): DGGITQSPKYLFRKEGQNVTLSCEQNLNHDAMYWYRQDPGQGLRLIYYSQIVNDFQKGDIAEGYSVSREKKESFPLTVTSAQKNPTAFYLCASSMRGGRGPNEQFFGPGTRLTVL.

This chain links TRBV10-1 with TRBJ1-1, with 8 bases matching TRBD1. V was clipped by 6 bases and J by 1 base; unmatched bases: 1. This CDR3 has 13 amino acids. Per germline, CDR1 WNHNN and CDR2 SYGVQD (reference sequence). Here the CDR3 reads CASSGQGNTEAFF. DNA for the CDR3: TGCGCCAGCAGCGGACAGGGGAACACTGAAGCTTTCTTT.